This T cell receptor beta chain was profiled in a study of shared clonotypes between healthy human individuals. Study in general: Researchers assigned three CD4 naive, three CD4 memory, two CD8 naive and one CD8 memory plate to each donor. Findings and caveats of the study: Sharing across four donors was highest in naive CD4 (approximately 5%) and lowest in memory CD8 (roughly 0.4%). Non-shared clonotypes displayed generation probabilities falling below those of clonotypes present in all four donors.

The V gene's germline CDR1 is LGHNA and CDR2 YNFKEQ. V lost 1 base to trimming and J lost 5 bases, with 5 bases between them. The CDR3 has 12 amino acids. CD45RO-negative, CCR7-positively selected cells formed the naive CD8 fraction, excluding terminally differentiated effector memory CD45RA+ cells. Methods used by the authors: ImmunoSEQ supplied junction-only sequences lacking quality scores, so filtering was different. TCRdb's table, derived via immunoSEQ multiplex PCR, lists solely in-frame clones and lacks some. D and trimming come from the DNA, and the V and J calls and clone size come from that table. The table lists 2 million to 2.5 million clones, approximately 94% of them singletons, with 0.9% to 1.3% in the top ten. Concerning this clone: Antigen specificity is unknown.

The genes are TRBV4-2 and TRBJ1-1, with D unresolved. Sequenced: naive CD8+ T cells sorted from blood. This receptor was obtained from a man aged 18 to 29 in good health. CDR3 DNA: TGTGCCAGCAGCCAAGGGCGGACTGAAGCTTTCTTT. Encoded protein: CASSQGRTEAFF.